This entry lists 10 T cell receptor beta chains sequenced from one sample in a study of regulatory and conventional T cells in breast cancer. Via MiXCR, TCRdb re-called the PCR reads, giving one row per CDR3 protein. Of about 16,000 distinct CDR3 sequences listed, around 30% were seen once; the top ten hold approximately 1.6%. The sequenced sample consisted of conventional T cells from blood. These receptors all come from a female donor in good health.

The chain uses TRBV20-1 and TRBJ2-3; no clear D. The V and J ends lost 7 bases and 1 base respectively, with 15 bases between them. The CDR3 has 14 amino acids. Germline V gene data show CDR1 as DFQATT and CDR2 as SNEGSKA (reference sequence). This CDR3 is CSVQASARTDTQYF. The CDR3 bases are TGCAGTGTTCAGGCCAGCGCACGCACAGATACGCAGTATTTT.

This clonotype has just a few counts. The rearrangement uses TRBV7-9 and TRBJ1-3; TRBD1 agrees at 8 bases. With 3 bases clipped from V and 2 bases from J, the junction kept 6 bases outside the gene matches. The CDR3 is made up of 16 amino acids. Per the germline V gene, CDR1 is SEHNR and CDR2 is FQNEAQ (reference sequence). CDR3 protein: CASSFGQGDAGNTIYF. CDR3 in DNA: TGTGCCAGCAGCTTTGGACAGGGCGACGCTGGAAACACCATATATTTT.

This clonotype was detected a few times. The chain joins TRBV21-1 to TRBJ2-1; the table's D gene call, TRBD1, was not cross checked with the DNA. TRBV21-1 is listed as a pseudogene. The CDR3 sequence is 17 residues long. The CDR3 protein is CASSSPRPPAEENEQFF. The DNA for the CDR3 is TGTGCCAGCAGCTCCCCCCGGCCACCAGCAGAGGAGAATGAGCAGTTCTTC.

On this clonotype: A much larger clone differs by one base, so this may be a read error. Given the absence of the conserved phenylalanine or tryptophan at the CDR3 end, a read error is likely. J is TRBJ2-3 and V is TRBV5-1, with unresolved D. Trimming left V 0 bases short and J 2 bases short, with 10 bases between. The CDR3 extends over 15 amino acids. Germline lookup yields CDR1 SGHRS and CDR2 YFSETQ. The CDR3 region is CASSLGGGATDTQYL. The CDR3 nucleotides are TGCGCCAGCAGCTTGGGAGGCGGAGCCACAGATACGCAGTATCTT.

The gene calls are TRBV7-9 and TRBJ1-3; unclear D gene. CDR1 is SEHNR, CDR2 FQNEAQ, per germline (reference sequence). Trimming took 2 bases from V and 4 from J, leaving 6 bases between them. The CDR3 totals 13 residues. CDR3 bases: TGTGCCAGCAGCTTAAGGTCCGGAAACACCATATATTTT. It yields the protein CASSLRSGNTIYF.

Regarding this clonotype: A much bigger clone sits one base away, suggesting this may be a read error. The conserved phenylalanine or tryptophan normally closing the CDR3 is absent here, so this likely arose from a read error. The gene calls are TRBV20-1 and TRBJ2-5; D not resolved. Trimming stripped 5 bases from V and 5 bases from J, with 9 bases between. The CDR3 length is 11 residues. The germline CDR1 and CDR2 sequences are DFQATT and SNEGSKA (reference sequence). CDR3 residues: CSAFVLETQYL. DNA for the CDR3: TGCAGTGCTTTCGTTCTGGAGACCCAGTACCTC.

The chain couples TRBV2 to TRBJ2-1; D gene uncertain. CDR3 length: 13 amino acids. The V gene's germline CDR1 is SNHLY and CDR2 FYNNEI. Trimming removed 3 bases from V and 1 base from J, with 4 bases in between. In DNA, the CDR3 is TGTGCCAGCAGTGAGGAATCCTACAATGAGCAGTTCTTC. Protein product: CASSEESYNEQFF.

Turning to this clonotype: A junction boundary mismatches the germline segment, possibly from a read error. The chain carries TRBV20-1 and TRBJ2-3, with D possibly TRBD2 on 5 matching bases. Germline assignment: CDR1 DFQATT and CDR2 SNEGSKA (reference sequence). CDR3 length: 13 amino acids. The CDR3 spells CSAGGSSTDTRYF. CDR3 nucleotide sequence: TGCAGTGCTGGAGGATCTAGCACAGATACGCGGTATTTT.

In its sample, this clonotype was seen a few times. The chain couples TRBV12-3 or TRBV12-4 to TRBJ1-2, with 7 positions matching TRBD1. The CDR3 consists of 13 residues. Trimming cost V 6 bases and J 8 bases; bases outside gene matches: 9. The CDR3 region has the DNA TGTGCCAGCAGCCTTGACAGGGTGGGAGGCTACACCTTC. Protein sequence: CASSLDRVGGYTF.

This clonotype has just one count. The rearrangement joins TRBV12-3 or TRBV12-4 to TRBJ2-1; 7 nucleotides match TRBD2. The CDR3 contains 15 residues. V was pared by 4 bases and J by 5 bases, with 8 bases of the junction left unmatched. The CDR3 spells CASSYPNAGDNEQFF. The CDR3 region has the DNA TGTGCCAGCAGTTACCCTAACGCGGGAGACAATGAGCAGTTCTTC.